These 28 T cell receptor beta chains came from one sample sequenced in a study of blood T cells in healthy people across ages. A second PCR, run for roughly 7 to 11 cycles, used a sample-barcoded 5' primer plus a J-beta primer mix. TCRdb redid the calling of the 5' RACE reads with MiXCR, one entry per CDR3 protein. The table includes some 1.5 million distinct CDR3 sequences, under 55% detected once. The sequencing input was blood. Receptors were obtained from a woman younger than 30 in good health.

A word on this clonotype: Because the CDR3 is missing its conserved closing phenylalanine or tryptophan, this is likely a read error. The rearrangement joins TRBV29-1 to TRBJ2-3, with D maybe TRBD1 (6 bases). The CDR3 runs to 16 residues. Trimming cost V 1 base and J 3 bases, with 17 bases left between them. CDR1 is SQVTM and CDR2 is ANQGSEA in the germline V gene. CDR3 amino acids: CSVEGDTGSGTDTQYL. The CDR3 DNA reads TGCAGCGTTGAAGGAGATACAGGGTCGGGGACAGATACGCAGTATCTT.

V and J are TRBV20-1 and TRBJ1-4; 7 nucleotides align to TRBD1. CDR3 length: 16 amino acids. V lost 0 bases, J lost 4 bases, and 8 bases stayed unmatched. Per germline, CDR1 DFQATT and CDR2 SNEGSKA (reference sequence). CDR3 sequence: CSARDLKGANNEKLFF. In DNA form, the CDR3 reads TGCAGTGCTAGAGATCTGAAGGGGGCCAATAATGAAAAACTGTTTTTT.

This clonotype was picked up a small number of times. V and J are TRBV5-1 and TRBJ2-1; D not resolved. V was cut by 0 bases and J by 10 bases, with 11 bases left in between. This CDR3 has 13 residues. The germline gives CDR1 SGHRS, CDR2 YFSETQ. CDR3 loop: CASSLETKDEQFF. DNA for the CDR3: TGCGCCAGCAGCTTGGAAACGAAGGACGAGCAGTTCTTC.

Points on this clonotype: A much bigger clone sits one base away, suggesting this may be a read error. This chain uses TRBV25-1 with TRBJ2-3; the D call may be TRBD1 or TRBD2 (5 bases each). CDR3 length equals 13 residues. Germline V gene sequence: CDR1 MGHDK, CDR2 SYGVNS. Trimming pared 6 bases from V and 8 bases from J, leaving 15 bases between. The CDR3 nucleotides are TGTGCCAGCAGCCCGGGACGAAGAGGTACGCAGTATTTT. Amino acid sequence: CASSPGRRGTQYF.

This chain joins TRBV5-1 and TRBJ2-1, with 9 bases lining up with TRBD2. The CDR3 has 17 residues. After removal of 0 bases from V and 13 bases from J, the junction contained 17 bases not matched to a gene. Per germline, CDR1 SGHRS and CDR2 YFSETQ. The CDR3 nucleotides read TGCGCCAGCAGCTTGGCCGCGGCGGGGGGGCCTGGTGAGACCCAGTTCTTC. Translated, it gives CASSLAAAGGPGETQFF.

The V and J genes are TRBV12-3 or TRBV12-4 and TRBJ2-1, with 13 positions matching TRBD2. There are 15 residues in the CDR3. V trimming: 6 bases; J trimming: 7 bases; junction bases outside the gene matches: 6. DNA for the CDR3: TGTGCCAGCAGCAAACTAGCGGGGGGGCAGAATGAGCAGTTCTTC. This gives the protein CASSKLAGGQNEQFF.

The sample holds many counts of this clonotype. This chain connects TRBV20-1 to TRBJ2-1, with D hard to call. This CDR3 is built from 11 residues. V was cut by 2 bases and J by 10 bases, with 9 bases left in between. Germline V gene lookup returns CDR1 DFQATT and CDR2 SNEGSKA (reference sequence). The CDR3 DNA sequence: TGCAGTGCTAGAATTGATAGAGAGCAGTTCTTC. It is translated as CSARIDREQFF.

V gene TRBV20-1 combines with J gene TRBJ2-1; 12 positions match TRBD2. V trimming: 6 bases; J trimming: 7 bases; junction bases outside the gene matches: 10. The V gene's germline CDR1 is DFQATT and CDR2 SNEGSKA (reference sequence). This CDR3 comprises 15 residues. The CDR3 sequence is CSAGNGTSGLNEQFF. DNA for the CDR3: TGCAGTGCCGGGAACGGGACTAGCGGGTTGAATGAGCAGTTCTTC.

The gene calls are TRBV3-1 and TRBJ2-1; D might be TRBD2 (6 bases). TRBJ2-7 explains the end of the DNA better; the J call may be wrong. Per germline, CDR1 LGHDT and CDR2 YNNKEL (reference sequence). The CDR3 extends over 15 amino acids. The CDR3 is CASSHTGSSYNEQYF. The CDR3 DNA reads as TGTGCCAGCAGCCATACCGGGAGCTCCTACAATGAGCAGTACTTC.

As concerns this clonotype: It may be a read error: a sequence one base away is much more abundant. The gene calls are TRBV12-3 or TRBV12-4 and TRBJ2-7; D remains ambiguous. The CDR3 contains 12 residues. DNA for the CDR3: TGTGCCAGCGCCTCTTTGTCCTACGAGCGGTACTTC. Protein product: CASASLSYERYF.

The V call is TRBV11-2, the J call TRBJ2-5; 7 nucleotides align to TRBD2. The CDR3 sequence is 17 residues long. Germline lookup yields CDR1 SGHAT and CDR2 FQNNGV. V shed 4 bases, J shed 1 base, and the junction held 12 bases outside the gene matches. The CDR3 DNA reads as TGTGCCAGCAGCTCCCGATGGGGGGGAGCTCCCCAAGAGACCCAGTACTTC. Translated, it gives CASSSRWGGAPQETQYF.

This sequence joins TRBV5-1 and TRBJ2-1, with 12 positions matching TRBD1. With V trimmed by 3 bases and J by 7 bases, 14 bases remained unmatched. Looked up from germline, CDR1 is SGHRS and CDR2 is YFSETQ. The CDR3 runs to 18 residues. The chain's CDR3 is CASSWTPGGQGARNEQFF. In DNA, the CDR3 is TGCGCCAGCAGCTGGACTCCCGGGGGACAGGGGGCTCGGAATGAGCAGTTCTTC.

This clonotype was counted only a few times. The chain carries TRBV5-5 and TRBJ2-3; the match to TRBD1 covers 8 bases. Losses at the gene ends were 3 bases for V and 2 bases for J; bases not matched to a gene: 5. This CDR3 is built from 15 residues. Germline V gives CDR1 SGHKS, CDR2 YYEKEE (reference sequence). The DNA of the CDR3 is TGTGCCAGCAGCTACCGGACAGGGTACACAGATACGCAGTATTTT. As protein: CASSYRTGYTDTQYF.

The V call is TRBV20-1, the J call TRBJ2-7, with 9 bases that match TRBD2. Trimming removed 6 bases from V and 2 bases from J; junction bases left unmatched: 5. The CDR3 is made up of 13 amino acids. CDR1 DFQATT and CDR2 SNEGSKA come from the germline V gene (reference sequence). This chain's CDR3 is CSASAGGAYEQYF. The DNA of the CDR3 is TGCAGTGCCTCAGCGGGAGGCGCCTACGAGCAGTACTTC.

The chain employs TRBV27 and TRBJ2-3; 12 bases align to TRBD2. Germline loops: CDR1 MNHEY, CDR2 SMNVEV (reference sequence). The CDR3 has 15 residues. Trimming at V came to 2 bases and at J to 8 bases, leaving 5 bases not matched to a gene. CDR3 loop: CASSLVLAGGGTQYF. DNA for the CDR3: TGTGCCAGCAGTTTAGTCCTAGCGGGAGGGGGTACGCAGTATTTT.

The chain employs TRBV6-5 and TRBJ2-2; a weak D match, TRBD1 (6 bases). CDR3 size: 15 residues. V was clipped by 2 bases and J by 1 base, with 8 bases between them. In germline, CDR1 is MNHEY, CDR2 SVGAGI. The CDR3 reads CASSYAGENTGELFF. CDR3 nucleotide sequence: TGTGCCAGCAGTTACGCAGGGGAGAACACCGGGGAGCTGTTTTTT.

This clonotype has only a few counts. V usage is TRBV25-1 and J usage is TRBJ2-5, with 7 bases identical to TRBD1. The CDR3 length is 15 residues. Trimming took 5 bases from V and 1 from J; bases not matched to a gene: 7. The germline V gene has CDR1 MGHDK and CDR2 SYGVNS. This chain's CDR3 is CASSHPGQRQETQYF. In nucleotides, the CDR3 is TGTGCCAGCAGTCATCCGGGACAGCGCCAAGAGACCCAGTACTTC.

DNA of the CDR3: TGCAGTGCTAGACAGGACAGATTCTACGAGCAGTACTTC. Translating gives CSARQDRFYEQYF. V usage is TRBV20-1 and J usage is TRBJ2-4; maybe TRBD1 (6 bases). Judging by the DNA end, TRBJ2-7 fits better; the J call may be wrong. This CDR3 is 13 amino acids long. CDR1 DFQATT and CDR2 SNEGSKA come from the germline V gene (reference sequence).

This clonotype was seen only a few times. This chain connects TRBV29-1 to TRBJ1-1; 8 bases map to TRBD1. The germline gives CDR1 SQVTM, CDR2 ANQGSEA. The V gene end was trimmed by 2 bases and the J gene end by 1 base; junction bases not matched to a gene: 6. The CDR3 length is 15 residues. The CDR3 nucleotides read TGCAGCGTTGAAAGGACAGGGTCGAGGAACACTGAAGCTTTCTTT. It encodes CSVERTGSRNTEAFF. Filled out from reference TRBV29-1 and TRBJ1-1, the complete variable domain reads SAVISQKPSRDICQRGTSLTIQCQVDSQVTMMFWYRQQPGQSLTLIATANQGSEATYESGFVIDKFPISRPNLTFSTLTVSNMSPEDSSIYLCSVERTGSRNTEAFFGQGTRLTVV.

This clonotype was counted at least ten times. The genes are TRBV6-6 and TRBJ2-3; D is undetermined. The ends were cut back, 0 bases at V and 0 bases at J, with 7 bases in the middle. This CDR3 comprises 15 residues. Germline V gene sequence: CDR1 MNHNY, CDR2 SVGAGI (reference sequence). The CDR3 region is CASSYSVPSTDTQYF. The CDR3 DNA is TGTGCCAGCAGTTACTCGGTCCCGAGCACAGATACGCAGTATTTT.

This clonotype was counted between two and nine times. The chain uses TRBV9 and TRBJ1-2, with D tentatively TRBD1 (5 bases). V gave up 0 bases and J gave up 0 bases, with 6 bases separating them. There are 14 residues in the CDR3. CDR1 and CDR2 (germline): SGDLS, YYNGEE. CDR3 nucleotides: TGTGCCAGCAGCGTAGCAGGGACTAACTATGGCTACACCTTC. Amino acid sequence: CASSVAGTNYGYTF.

This clonotype turned up a few times. The V call is TRBV7-2, the J call TRBJ2-1; D is undetermined. The CDR3 runs to 14 residues. Per the germline V gene, CDR1 is SGHTA and CDR2 is FQGNSA. The V end was cut by 1 base, the J end by 6 bases, with 10 bases between. The CDR3 region is CASSLGWGTNEQFF. CDR3 in DNA: TGTGCCAGCAGCTTAGGATGGGGAACCAATGAGCAGTTCTTC.

J is TRBJ2-1 and V is TRBV27, with TRBD2 identical over 9 bases. The CDR3 sequence is 16 residues long. V lost 4 bases to trimming and J lost 13 bases; unmatched junction nucleotides: 17. Germline V CDR1 and CDR2: MNHEY, SMNVEV (reference sequence). The CDR3, as DNA: TGTGCCAGCAGTTCAGTCCTCAGAGCTAGCGGGACTTTTCAGTTCTTC. Its protein product is CASSSVLRASGTFQFF.

By sample fraction, this clonotype is medium-sized. The chain carries TRBV6-5 and TRBJ2-5, with 10 bases fitting TRBD2. CDR1 is MNHEY, CDR2 SVGAGI, per germline. The V gene end was trimmed by 6 bases and the J gene end by 4 bases; junction bases not matched to a gene: 8. This CDR3 region has 15 residues. The CDR3 loop is CASSPGLARVETQYF. CDR3 bases: TGTGCCAGCAGCCCGGGACTAGCGAGAGTAGAGACCCAGTACTTC.

In this sample, this clonotype turned up a few times. This rearrangement joins TRBV2 to TRBJ2-3; the match to TRBD1 covers 7 bases. CDR1 and CDR2 (germline): SNHLY, FYNNEI. The ends lost 11 bases at V and 6 bases at J; junction bases unmatched: 14. The CDR3 has 14 residues. The CDR3 region has the DNA TGTGCCCATCACGGGCTCACAGGGGCCGATACGCAGTATTTT. Translating it yields CAHHGLTGADTQYF.

This chain uses TRBV7-9 with TRBJ1-2; D is ambiguous. The CDR3 is made up of 13 amino acids. CDR1 and CDR2 from the germline V gene are SEHNR and FQNEAQ (reference sequence). V shed 3 bases and J shed 5 bases, with 10 bases lying between them. The CDR3 bases are TGTGCCAGCAGCTTCACGCAGGCATATGGCTACACCTTC. Protein: CASSFTQAYGYTF.

The gene calls are TRBV24-1 and TRBJ2-3, with D maybe TRBD1 (6 bases). The germline V gene has CDR1 KGHDR and CDR2 SFDVKD. V lost 3 bases to trimming and J lost 3 bases, with 12 bases between them. This CDR3 comprises 15 residues. CDR3 sequence reads: CATSDPRTVTDTQYF. As DNA, the CDR3 is TGTGCCACCAGTGATCCCCGGACAGTTACAGATACGCAGTATTTT.

The chain couples TRBV7-9 to TRBJ1-3; the match to TRBD1 covers 7 bases. The length of the CDR3 is 15 residues. V was pared by 5 bases and J by 3 bases, with 7 bases of the junction left unmatched. CDR1 and CDR2 from the germline V gene are SEHNR and FQNEAQ (reference sequence). In DNA, the CDR3 is TGTGCCAGCAGCCTGACAGGGAGTCTTGGAAACACCATATATTTT. This encodes CASSLTGSLGNTIYF.